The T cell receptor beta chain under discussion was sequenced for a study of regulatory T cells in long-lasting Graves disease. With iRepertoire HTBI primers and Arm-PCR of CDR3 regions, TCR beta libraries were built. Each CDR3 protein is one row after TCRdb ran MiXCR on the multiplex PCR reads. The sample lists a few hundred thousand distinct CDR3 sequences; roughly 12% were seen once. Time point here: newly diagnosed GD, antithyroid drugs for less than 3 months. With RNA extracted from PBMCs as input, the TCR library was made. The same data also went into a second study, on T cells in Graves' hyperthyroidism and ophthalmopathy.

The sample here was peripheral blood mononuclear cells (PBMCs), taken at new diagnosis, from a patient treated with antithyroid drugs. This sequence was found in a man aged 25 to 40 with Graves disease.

The chain's CDR3 is CAWSVRWGNYEQYF. CDR3 bases: TGTGCCTGGAGTGTGCGGTGGGGCAACTACGAGCAGTACTTC. The chain recombines TRBV30 with TRBJ2-7; D may be TRBD1 (5 bases). The CDR3 covers 14 residues. V was clipped by 0 bases and J by 3 bases, with 12 bases between them. The germline CDR1 and CDR2 sequences are GTSNPN and SVGIG (reference sequence).